This TCR beta chain was found in a study of technical replicates of blood from several donors. Sequencing used immunoSEQ multiplex PCR; TCRdb keeps in-frame clones, though not all of them. This table holds about 100,000 clones, approximately 96% found once. CDR3 length: 17 residues. Trimming took 4 bases from V and 3 from J, leaving 18 bases between them. Germline lookup yields CDR1 MNHNS and CDR2 SASEGT. This sequence originates from a human donor in good health. The chain links TRBV6-1 to TRBJ2-2, with a tentative D call TRBD2 (6 bases). Sequenced: T cells isolated from PBMCs. The CDR3 DNA sequence: TGTGCCAGCAGTGTCCTCGACGGAGGGGTATACACCGGGGAGCTGTTTTTT. It translates to CASSVLDGGVYTGELFF.